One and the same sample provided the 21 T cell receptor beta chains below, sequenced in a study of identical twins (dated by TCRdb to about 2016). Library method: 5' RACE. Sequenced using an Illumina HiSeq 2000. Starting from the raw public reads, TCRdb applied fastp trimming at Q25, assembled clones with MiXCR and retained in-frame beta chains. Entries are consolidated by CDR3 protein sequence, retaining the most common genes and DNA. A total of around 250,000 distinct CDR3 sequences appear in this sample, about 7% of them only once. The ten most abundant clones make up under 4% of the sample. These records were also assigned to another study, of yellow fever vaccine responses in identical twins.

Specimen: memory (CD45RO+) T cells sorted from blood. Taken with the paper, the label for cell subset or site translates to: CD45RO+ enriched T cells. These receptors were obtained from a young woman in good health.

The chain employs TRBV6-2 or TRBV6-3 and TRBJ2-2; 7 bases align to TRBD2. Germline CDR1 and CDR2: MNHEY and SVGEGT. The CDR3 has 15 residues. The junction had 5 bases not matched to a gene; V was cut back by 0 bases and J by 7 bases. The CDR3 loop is CASSYSLGGRGELFF. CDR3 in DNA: TGTGCCAGCAGTTACTCATTGGGAGGGCGCGGGGAGCTGTTTTTT.

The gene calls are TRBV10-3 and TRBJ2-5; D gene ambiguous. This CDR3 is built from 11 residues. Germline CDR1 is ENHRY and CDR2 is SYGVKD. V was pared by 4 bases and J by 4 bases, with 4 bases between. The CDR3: CAISVGETQYF. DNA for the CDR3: TGTGCCATCAGTGTCGGAGAGACCCAGTACTTC.

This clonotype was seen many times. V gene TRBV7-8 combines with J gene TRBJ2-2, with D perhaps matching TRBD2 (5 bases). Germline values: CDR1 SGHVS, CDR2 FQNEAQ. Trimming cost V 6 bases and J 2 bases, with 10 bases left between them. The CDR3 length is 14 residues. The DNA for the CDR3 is TGTGCCAGCAGTTGGACTCTTAACACCGGGGAGCTGTTTTTT. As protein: CASSWTLNTGELFF.

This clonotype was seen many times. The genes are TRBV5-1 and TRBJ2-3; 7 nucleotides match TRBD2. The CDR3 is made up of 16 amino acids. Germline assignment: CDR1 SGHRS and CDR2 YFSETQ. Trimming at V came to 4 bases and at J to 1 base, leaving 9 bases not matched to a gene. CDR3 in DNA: TGCGCCAGCAGCCACACACTAGCGAGTGGCACAGATACGCAGTATTTT. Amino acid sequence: CASSHTLASGTDTQYF.

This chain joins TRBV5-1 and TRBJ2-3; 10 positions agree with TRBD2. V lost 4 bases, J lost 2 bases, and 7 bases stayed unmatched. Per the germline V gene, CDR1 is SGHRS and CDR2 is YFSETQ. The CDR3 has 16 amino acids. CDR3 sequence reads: CASSPNSGGTTDTQYF. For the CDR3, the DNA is TGCGCCAGCAGCCCTAATAGCGGGGGGACCACAGATACGCAGTATTTT. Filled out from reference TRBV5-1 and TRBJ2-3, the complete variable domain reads KAGVTQTPRYLIKTRGQQVTLSCSPISGHRSVSWYQQTPGQGLQFLFEYFSETQRNKGNFPGRFSGRQFSNSRSEMNVSTLELGDSALYLCASSPNSGGTTDTQYFGPGTRLTVL.

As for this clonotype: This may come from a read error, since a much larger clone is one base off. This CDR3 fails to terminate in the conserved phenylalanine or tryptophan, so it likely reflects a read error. CDR3 sequence reads: CASSQMGLARYEQYL. The CDR3 bases are TGCGCCAGCAGCCAAATGGGGCTAGCACGGTACGAGCAGTACCTC. The V and J genes are TRBV4-1 and TRBJ2-7, with D perhaps being TRBD1 or TRBD2 (5 bases each). The CDR3 consists of 15 residues. CDR1 is MGHRA and CDR2 is YSYEKL in the germline V gene. Trimming removed 2 bases at V and 4 bases at J, with 15 bases between.

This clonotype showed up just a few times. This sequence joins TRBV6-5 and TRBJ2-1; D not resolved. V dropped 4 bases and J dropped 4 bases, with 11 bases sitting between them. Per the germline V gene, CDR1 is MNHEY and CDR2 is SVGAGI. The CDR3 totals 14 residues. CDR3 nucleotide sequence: TGTGCCAGCAGTTTAGGGCCCGAGTACAATGAGCAGTTCTTC. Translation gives CASSLGPEYNEQFF.

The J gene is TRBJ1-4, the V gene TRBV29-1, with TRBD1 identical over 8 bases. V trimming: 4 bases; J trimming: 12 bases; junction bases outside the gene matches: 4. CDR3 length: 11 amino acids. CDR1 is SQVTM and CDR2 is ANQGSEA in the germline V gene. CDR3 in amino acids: CSVASTGELFF. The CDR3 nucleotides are TGCAGCGTTGCTTCGACAGGGGAACTGTTTTTT.

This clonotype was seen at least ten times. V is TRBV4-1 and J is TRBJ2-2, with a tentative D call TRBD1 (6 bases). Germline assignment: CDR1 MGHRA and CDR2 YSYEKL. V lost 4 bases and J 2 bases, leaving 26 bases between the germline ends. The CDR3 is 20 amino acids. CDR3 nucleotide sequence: TGCGCCAGCAGCCCTCCAGCGTTCGCAAACGACAGGATTAACACCGGGGAGCTGTTTTTT. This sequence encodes CASSPPAFANDRINTGELFF.

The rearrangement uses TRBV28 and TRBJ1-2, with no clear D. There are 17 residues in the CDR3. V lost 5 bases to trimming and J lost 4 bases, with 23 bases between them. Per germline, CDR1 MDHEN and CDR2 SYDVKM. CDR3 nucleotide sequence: TGTGCCAGCAGTATAAGAGGACTGTCCTGGCTCAGCTATGGCTACACCTTC. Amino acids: CASSIRGLSWLSYGYTF.

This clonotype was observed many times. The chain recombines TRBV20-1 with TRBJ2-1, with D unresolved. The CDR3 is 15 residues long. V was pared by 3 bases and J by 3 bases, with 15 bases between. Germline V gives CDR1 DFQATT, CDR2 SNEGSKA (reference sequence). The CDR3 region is CSASYILRDYNEQFF. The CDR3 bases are TGCAGTGCTAGTTACATACTAAGGGACTACAATGAGCAGTTCTTC.

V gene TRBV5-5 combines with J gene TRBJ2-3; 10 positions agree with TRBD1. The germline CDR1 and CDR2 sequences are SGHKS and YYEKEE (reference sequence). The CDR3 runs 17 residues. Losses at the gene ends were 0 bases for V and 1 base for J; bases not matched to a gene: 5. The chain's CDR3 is CASSLGATGGGTDTQYF. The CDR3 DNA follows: TGTGCCAGCAGCTTGGGTGCGACAGGGGGCGGCACAGATACGCAGTATTTT.

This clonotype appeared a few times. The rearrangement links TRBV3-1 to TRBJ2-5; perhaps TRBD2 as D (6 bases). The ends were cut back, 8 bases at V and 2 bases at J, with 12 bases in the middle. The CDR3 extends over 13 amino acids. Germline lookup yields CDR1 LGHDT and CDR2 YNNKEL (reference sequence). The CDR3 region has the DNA TGTGCCAGCCGGACCGGGGGACAAGAGACCCAGTACTTC. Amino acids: CASRTGGQETQYF.

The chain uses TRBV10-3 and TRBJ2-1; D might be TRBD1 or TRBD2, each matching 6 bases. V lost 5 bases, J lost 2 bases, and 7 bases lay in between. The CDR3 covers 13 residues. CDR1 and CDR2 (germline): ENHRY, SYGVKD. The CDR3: CAISRGAYNEQFF. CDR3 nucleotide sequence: TGTGCCATCAGTAGGGGGGCCTACAATGAGCAGTTCTTC.

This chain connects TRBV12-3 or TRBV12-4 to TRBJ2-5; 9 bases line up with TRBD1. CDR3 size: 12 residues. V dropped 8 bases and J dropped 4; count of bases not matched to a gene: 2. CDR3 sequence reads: CASRQGGETQYF. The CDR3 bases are TGTGCCAGCCGACAGGGGGGAGAGACCCAGTACTTC.

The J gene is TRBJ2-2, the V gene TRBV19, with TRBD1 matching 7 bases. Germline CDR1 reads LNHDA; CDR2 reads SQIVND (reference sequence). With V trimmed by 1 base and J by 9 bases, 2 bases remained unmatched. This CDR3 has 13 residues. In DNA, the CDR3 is TGTGCCAGTAGTATAGGAGGGGGCCGGGAGCTGTTTTTT. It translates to CASSIGGGRELFF.

As DNA, the CDR3 is TGTGCCACCAGTGTAGATGGACAGCGTGACTACACCTTC. This gives the protein CATSVDGQRDYTF. J is TRBJ1-2 and V is TRBV24-1; tentatively, D is TRBD1 (6 bases). Trimming pared 5 bases from V and 10 bases from J, leaving 16 bases between. The CDR3 covers 13 residues. Germline V CDR1 and CDR2: KGHDR, SFDVKD.

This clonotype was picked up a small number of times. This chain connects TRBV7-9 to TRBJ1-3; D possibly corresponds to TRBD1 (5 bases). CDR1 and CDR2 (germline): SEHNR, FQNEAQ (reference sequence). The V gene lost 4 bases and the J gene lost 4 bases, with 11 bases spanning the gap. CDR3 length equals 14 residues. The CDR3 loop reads CASSSEDIGNTIYF. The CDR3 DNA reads TGTGCCAGCAGCTCAGAGGACATAGGAAACACCATATATTTT.

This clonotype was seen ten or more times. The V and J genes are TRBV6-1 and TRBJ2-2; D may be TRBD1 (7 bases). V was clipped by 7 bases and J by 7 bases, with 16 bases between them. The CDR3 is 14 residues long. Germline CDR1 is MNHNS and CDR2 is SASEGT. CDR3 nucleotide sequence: TGTGCCAGCACCTCATCCAGGGGGGTCGGGGAGCTGTTTTTT. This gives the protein CASTSSRGVGELFF.

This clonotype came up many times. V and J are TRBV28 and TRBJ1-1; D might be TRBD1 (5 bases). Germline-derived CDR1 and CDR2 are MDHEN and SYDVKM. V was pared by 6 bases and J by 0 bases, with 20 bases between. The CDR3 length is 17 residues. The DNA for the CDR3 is TGTGCCAGCAGCCCCCCCGGGATGGGGCCAATGAACACTGAAGCTTTCTTT. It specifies CASSPPGMGPMNTEAFF. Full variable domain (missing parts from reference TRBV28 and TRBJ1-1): DVKVTQSSRYLVKRTGEKVFLECVQDMDHENMFWYRQDPGLGLRLIYFSYDVKMKEKGDIPEGYSVSREKKERFSLILESASTNQTSMYLCASSPPGMGPMNTEAFFGQGTRLTVV.

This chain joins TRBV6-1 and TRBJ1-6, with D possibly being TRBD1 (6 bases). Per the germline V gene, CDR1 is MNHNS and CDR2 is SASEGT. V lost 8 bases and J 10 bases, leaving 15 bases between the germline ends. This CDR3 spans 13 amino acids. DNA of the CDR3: TGTGCCAGCCTTACGGGGGCGGGATCACCCCTCCACTTT. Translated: CASLTGAGSPLHF.